This T cell receptor (beta chain) was obtained from a study of cytomegalovirus exposure and HLA in healthy donors. General observations from the study: Productive status was seen about 90% or about 30% of the time for most TCR beta V segments in an earlier analysis.

As to this clone: The antigen is unknown.

Amplification used 60 Vbeta primers and 13 Jbeta primers. TCRdb's table, derived via immunoSEQ multiplex PCR, lists solely in-frame clones and lacks some. Recorded for this sample: 30,000 to 35,000 clones. The CDR3 length is 13 residues. Germline CDR1 reads LNHNV; CDR2 reads YYDKDF (reference sequence). V gave up 0 bases and J gave up 3 bases, with 5 bases separating them. This chain uses TRBV15 with TRBJ1-2; D gene ambiguous. This sequence was found in a woman aged 35 to 49 in good health and CMV-seropositive. Sequenced sample: PBMCs. The CDR3 sequence: CATSREADYGYTF. The CDR3 DNA follows: TGTGCCACCAGCAGAGAAGCTGACTATGGCTACACCTTC.